The rows below give T cell receptor beta chains drawn from one sample of a study of cytomegalovirus exposure and HLA in healthy donors. Method: immunoSEQ multiplex PCR; TCRdb's copy keeps in-frame clones and lacks some. The data contain more than 85,000 clones, approximately 82% of them singletons. The source material was PBMCs. Receptors originate from a man aged 35-49 years in good health and CMV-seropositive. CDR3s leave out the opening cysteine and the closing phenylalanine or tryptophan. The size entry is marked missing in some rows and otherwise reads once, few, many or a size class.

>15|-|TRBV6-1|TRBJ1-6
ASSEPIRGQGGSPLH
>10|few|TRBV6-6|TRBJ2-2
ASRWATGELF
>13|-|TRBV5-4|TRBJ2-3
ASSPARETTDTQY
>12|-|TRBV7-9|TRBJ1-2
ASSLASGDYGYT
>13|-|TRBV28|TRBJ1-2
ASWGDSGQVDGYT
>14|-|TRBV15|TRBJ1-6
ATSRDRGTNNSPLH
>13|few|TRBV6-1|TRBJ1-1
ASSNGDRRNTEAF
>10|once|TRBV12-5|TRBJ2-1
ASGLDSYEQF
>15|-|TRBV7-9|TRBJ2-3
ASSLVSGRAYTDTQY
>11|-|TRBV15|TRBJ1-1
ATTPGKGTEAF
>13|-|TRBV28|TRBJ2-2
ASISGSANTGELF
>13|-|TRBV4-2|TRBJ2-5
ASSQAGKLIETQY
>11|few|TRBV10-3|TRBJ1-2
AISEDRDYGYT
>10|-|TRBV29-1|TRBJ2-3
SVGQGSDTQY
>12|once|TRBV6-6|TRBJ1-4
ASKATGVNEKLF
>13|-|TRBV5-6|TRBJ2-5
ASSPRGWYQETQY
>11|-|TRBV27|TRBJ1-1
ASSYRGFTEAF
>14|-|TRBV5-1|TRBJ2-1
ASSFLRDSHYNEQF
>16|-|TRBV11-2|TRBJ2-2
ASSLEPPHRVPAGELF
>15|-|TRBV7-2|TRBJ2-4
ASSFLPSGGRGNIQY
>11|-|TRBV27|TRBJ1-2
ASSIAGVGGYT
>10|-|TRBV9|TRBJ2-3
ASRGQTDTQY
>11|-|TRBV9|TRBJ1-2
ASGGQGVYGHT
>13|-|TRBV5-4|TRBJ1-4
ASSRSRGLGEKLF
>12|-|TRBV7-8|TRBJ2-5
ASSLRAGSETQY
>11|-|TRBV2|TRBJ2-4
ASSEGGPNSQY
>15|-|TRBV7-9|TRBJ1-6
ASSLAGGAEIESPLH
>13|-|TRBV5-5|TRBJ1-2
ASSPGTGQYYGYT
>13|-|TRBV9|TRBJ2-3
ASSVDGTFTDTQY
>12|-|TRBV12-5|TRBJ2-5
ASGLTGGRETQY
>10|-|TRBV15|TRBJ2-1
ATGQSYNEQF
>13|-|TRBV10-3|TRBJ2-7
AISDPGGSPYEQY
>13|-|TRBV7-3|TRBJ2-3
ASSLAGGSTDTQY
>14|-|TRBV21-1|TRBJ2-5
ASSKSTGFVQETQY
>11|few|TRBV6-1|TRBJ1-2
ASSPTGGYGYT
>13|-|TRBV19|TRBJ1-1
ASSIGGKQGFVAF
>11|-|TRBV6-5|TRBJ2-7
ASSSDREVEQY
>13|-|TRBV4-1|TRBJ1-4
ASSQLRDRGYKLF
>12|-|TRBV5-1|TRBJ1-4
ASSLGATNEKLF
>16|-|TRBV4-1|TRBJ2-3
ASSQDHGDWYGTDTQY
>13|few|TRBV2|TRBJ1-2
ASSYYLDSNYGYT
>13|-|TRBV2|TRBJ2-1
ASQNERGGLDEQF
>12|-|TRBV6-1|TRBJ1-2
ASRHRGVSYGYT
>12|-|TRBV27|TRBJ2-3
ASSFVGSTDTQY
>12|few|TRBV11-3|TRBJ2-2
ASSSPRGTGELF
>16|once|TRBV7-8|TRBJ1-5
ASSLPRTGPSSRQPQH
>10|-|TRBV12-5|TRBJ2-1
ASGLGRDSQF
>12|-|TRBV10-3|TRBJ2-5
AISESEFAGTQY
>12|-|TRBV5-6|TRBJ2-1
ASSYRAGYNEQF
>11|-|TRBV6-5|TRBJ1-2
ASSSAANYGYT
>13|few|TRBV7-8|TRBJ2-2
ASRLAGENTGELF
>13|-|TRBV2|TRBJ2-5
ASRGLAGVGETQY
>13|once|TRBV28|TRBJ1-4
ASRIGGTTNEKLF